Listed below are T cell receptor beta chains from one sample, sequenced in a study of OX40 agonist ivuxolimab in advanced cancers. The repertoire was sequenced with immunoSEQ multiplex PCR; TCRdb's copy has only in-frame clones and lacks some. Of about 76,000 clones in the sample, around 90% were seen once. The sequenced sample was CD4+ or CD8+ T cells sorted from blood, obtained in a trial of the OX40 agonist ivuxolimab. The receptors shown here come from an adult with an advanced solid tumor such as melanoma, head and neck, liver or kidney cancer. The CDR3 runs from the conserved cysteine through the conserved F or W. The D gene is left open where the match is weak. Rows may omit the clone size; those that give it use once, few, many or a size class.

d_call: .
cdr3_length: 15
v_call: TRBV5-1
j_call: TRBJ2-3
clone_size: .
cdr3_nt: TGCGCCAGCAGCTTGGTTGGGATACCCACAGATACGCAGTATTTT
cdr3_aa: CASSLVGIPTDTQYF

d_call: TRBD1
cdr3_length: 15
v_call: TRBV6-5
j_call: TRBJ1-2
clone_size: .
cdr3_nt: TGTGCCAGCAGTTCAACCGGGACAGCGGGTGGAGGCTACACCTTC
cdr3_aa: CASSSTGTAGGGYTF

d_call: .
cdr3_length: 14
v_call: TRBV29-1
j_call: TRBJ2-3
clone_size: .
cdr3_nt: TGCAGCTTCTTCTACACAGGGATCGCAGATACGCAGTATTTT
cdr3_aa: CSFFYTGIADTQYF

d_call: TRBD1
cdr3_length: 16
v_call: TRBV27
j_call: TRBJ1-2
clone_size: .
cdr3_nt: TGTGCCAGCAGTCAGGGGACAGGGGGCTCGTTCTATGGCTACACCTTC
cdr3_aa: CASSQGTGGSFYGYTF

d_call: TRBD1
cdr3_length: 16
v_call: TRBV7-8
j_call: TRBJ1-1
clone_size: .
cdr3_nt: TGTGCCAGCAGCTTAGCCGGGACAGGGGTAAACACTGAAGCTTTCTTT
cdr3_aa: CASSLAGTGVNTEAFF

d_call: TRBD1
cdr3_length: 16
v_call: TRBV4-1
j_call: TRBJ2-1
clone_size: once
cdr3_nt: TGCGCCAGCAGCCCCCTGGGGACAGGGAAGGTCGGTGAGCAGTTCTTC
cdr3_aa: CASSPLGTGKVGEQFF

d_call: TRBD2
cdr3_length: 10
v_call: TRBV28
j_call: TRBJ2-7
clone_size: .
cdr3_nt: TGTGCCAGCAGAGGGACTAGCTGGTACTTC
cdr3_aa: CASRGTSWYF

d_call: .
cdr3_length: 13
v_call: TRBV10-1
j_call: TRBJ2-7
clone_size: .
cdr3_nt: TGCGCCAGCAGTGAGTCGGGGTCCTACGAGCAGTACTTC
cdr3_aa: CASSESGSYEQYF

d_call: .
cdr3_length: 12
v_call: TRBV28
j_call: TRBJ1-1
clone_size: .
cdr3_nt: TGTGCCAGCAGTACAAGGACATCTGAAGCTTTCTTT
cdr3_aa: CASSTRTSEAFF

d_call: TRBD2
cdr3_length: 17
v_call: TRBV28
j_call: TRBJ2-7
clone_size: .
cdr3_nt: TGTGCATCCCCCCCGAAAATAACAAAGCGGGAAAGTTACGAGCAGTACTTC
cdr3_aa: CASPPKITKRESYEQYF

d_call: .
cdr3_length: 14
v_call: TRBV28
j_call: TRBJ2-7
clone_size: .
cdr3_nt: TGTGCCAGCAGTTTATTGGCAGCCTTGTACGAGCAGTACTTC
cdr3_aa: CASSLLAALYEQYF

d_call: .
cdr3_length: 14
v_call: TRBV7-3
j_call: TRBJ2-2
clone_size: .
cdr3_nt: TGTGCCAGCTCCAAGGACAGCAACACCGGGGAGCTGTTTTTT
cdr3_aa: CASSKDSNTGELFF

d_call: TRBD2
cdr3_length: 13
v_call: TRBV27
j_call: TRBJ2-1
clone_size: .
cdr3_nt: TGTGCCAGCGGAGCGGGGTACAGCAATGAGCAGTTCTTC
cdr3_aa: CASGAGYSNEQFF

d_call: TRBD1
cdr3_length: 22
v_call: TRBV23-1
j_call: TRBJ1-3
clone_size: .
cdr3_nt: TGCGCCAGCAGTCCCAGGGGACAGGGGGCTGATAAGGGTTCCCTCTCTGGAAACACCATATATTTT
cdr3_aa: CASSPRGQGADKGSLSGNTIYF

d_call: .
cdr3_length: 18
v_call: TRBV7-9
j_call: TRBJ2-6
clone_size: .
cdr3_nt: TGTGCCAGCAGCTCCCCCGTGAGGGGGAGGTTCGGGGCCAACGTCCTGACTTTC
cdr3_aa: CASSSPVRGRFGANVLTF

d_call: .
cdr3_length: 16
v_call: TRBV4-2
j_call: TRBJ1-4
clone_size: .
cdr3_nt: TGTGCCAGCAGCCAACCCGGTACCTCCTGGAATGAAAAACTGTTTTTT
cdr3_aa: CASSQPGTSWNEKLFF

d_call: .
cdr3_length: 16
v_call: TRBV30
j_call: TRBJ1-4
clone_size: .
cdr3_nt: TGTGCCTGGAGTGTACTGGGTCACGCAACTAATGAAAAACTGTTTTTT
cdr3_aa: CAWSVLGHATNEKLFF